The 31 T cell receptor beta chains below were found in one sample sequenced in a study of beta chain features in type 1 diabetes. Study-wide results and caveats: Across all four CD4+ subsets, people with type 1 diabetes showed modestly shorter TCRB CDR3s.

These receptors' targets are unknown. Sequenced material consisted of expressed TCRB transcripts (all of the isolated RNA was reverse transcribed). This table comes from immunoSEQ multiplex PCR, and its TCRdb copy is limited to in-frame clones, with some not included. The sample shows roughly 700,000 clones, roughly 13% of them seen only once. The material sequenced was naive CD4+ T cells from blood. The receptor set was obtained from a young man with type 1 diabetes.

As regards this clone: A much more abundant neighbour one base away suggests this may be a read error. The CDR3 sequence is CASSEQGANTEAFF. The CDR3 region has the DNA TGTGCCAGCAGTGAACAGGGGGCGAACACTGAAGCTTTCTTT. V usage is TRBV6-4 and J usage is TRBJ1-1, with 9 bases that match TRBD1. Germline trimming cut 3 bases from V and 1 base from J; bases unmatched to any gene: 0. Germline V gives CDR1 MRHNA, CDR2 SNTAGT. The CDR3 extends over 14 amino acids.

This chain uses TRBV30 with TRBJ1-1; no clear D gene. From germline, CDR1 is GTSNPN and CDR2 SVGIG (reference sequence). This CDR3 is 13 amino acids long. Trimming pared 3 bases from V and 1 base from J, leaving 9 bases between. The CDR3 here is CAWRGYSNTEAFF. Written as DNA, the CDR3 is TGTGCCTGGAGGGGTTACTCGAACACTGAAGCTTTCTTT.

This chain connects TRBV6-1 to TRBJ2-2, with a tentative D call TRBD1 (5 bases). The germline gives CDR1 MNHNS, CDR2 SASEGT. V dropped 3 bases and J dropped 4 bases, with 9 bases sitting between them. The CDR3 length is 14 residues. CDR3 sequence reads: CASSDRAGTGELFF. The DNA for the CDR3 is TGTGCCAGCAGTGACAGGGCAGGCACCGGGGAGCTGTTTTTT.

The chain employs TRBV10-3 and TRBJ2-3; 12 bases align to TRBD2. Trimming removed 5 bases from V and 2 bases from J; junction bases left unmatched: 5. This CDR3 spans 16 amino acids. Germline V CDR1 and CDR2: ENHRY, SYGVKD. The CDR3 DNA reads TGTGCCATCAGTTTGGGACTAGCGGGTATCACAGATACGCAGTATTTT. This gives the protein CAISLGLAGITDTQYF.

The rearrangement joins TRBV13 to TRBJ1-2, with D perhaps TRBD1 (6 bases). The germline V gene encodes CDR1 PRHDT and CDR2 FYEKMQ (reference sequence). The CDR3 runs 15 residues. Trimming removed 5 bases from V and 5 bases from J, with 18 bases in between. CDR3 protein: CASSVQGGLTYGYTF. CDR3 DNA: TGTGCCAGCAGCGTACAGGGCGGGTTAACTTATGGCTACACCTTC. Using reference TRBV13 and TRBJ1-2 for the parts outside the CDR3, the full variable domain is AAGVIQSPRHLIKEKRETATLKCYPIPRHDTVYWYQQGPGQDPQFLISFYEKMQSDKGSIPDRFSAQQFSDYHSELNMSSLELGDSALYFCASSVQGGLTYGYTFGSGTRLTVV.

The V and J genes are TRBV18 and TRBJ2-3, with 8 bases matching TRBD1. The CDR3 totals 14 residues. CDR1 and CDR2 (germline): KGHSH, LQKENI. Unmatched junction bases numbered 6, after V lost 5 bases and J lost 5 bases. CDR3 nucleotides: TGTGCCAGCTCAACCCTCACAGGGGGAGATACGCAGTATTTT. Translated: CASSTLTGGDTQYF. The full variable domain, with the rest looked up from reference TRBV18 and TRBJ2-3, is NAGVMQNPRHLVRRRGQEARLRCSPMKGHSHVYWYRQLPEEGLKFMVYLQKENIIDESGMPKERFSAEFPKEGPSILRIQQVVRGDSAAYFCASSTLTGGDTQYFGPGTRLTVL.

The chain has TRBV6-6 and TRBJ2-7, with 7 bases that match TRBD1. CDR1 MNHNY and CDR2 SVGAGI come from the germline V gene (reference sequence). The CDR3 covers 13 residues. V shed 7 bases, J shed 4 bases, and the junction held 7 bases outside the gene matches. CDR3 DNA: TGTGCCAGCAAGGACAGGTCCCCTTACGAGCAGTACTTC. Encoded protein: CASKDRSPYEQYF.

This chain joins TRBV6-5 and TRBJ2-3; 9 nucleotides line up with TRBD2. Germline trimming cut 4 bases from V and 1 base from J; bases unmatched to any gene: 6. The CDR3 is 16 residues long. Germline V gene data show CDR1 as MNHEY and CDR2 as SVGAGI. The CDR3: CASSSHVAGGTDTQYF. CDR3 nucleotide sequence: TGTGCCAGCAGTTCTCATGTAGCGGGGGGCACAGATACGCAGTATTTT.

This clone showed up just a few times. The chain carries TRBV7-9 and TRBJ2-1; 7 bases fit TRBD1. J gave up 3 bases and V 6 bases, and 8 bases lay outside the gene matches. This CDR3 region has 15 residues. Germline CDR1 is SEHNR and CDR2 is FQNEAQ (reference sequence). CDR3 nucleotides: TGTGCCAGCAGAAAGGGGACAGAGCTCTACAATGAGCAGTTCTTC. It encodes CASRKGTELYNEQFF.

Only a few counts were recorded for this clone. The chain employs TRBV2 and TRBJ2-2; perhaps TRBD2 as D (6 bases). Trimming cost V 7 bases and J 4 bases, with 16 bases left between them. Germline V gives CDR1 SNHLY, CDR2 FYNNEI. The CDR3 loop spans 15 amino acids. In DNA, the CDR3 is TGTGCCAGCAACGAGCCCGCAGCGGGCACCGGGGAGCTGTTTTTT. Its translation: CASNEPAAGTGELFF.

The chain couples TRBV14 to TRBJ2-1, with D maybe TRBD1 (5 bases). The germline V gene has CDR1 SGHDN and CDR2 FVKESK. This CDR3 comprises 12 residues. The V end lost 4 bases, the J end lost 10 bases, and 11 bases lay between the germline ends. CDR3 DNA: TGTGCCAGCAGCCCCCCAGGGCGGGAGCAGTTCTTC. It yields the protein CASSPPGREQFF.

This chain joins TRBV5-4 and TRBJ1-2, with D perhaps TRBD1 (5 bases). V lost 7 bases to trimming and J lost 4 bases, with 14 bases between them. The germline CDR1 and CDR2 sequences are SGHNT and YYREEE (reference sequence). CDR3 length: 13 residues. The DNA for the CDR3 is TGTGCCAGCCCGTCGCGGGGGGGCTATGGCTACACCTTC. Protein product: CASPSRGGYGYTF.

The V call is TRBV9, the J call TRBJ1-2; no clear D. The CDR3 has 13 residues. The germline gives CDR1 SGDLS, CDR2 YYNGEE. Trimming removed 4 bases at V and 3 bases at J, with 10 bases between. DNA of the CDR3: TGTGCCAGCAGCTCGACACCTTACTATGGCTACACCTTC. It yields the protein CASSSTPYYGYTF.

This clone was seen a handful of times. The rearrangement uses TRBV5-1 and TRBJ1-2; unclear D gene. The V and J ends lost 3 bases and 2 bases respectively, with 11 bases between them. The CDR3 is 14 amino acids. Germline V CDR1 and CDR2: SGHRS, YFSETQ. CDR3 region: CASSSAPGNYGYTF. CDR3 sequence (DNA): TGCGCCAGCAGCTCAGCTCCGGGGAACTATGGCTACACCTTC.

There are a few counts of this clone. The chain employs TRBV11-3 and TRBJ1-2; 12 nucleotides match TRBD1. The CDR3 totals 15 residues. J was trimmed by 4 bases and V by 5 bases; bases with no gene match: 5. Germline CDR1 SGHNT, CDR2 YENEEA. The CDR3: CASSPGTGGGYGYTF. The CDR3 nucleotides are TGTGCCAGCAGCCCAGGGACAGGGGGCGGCTATGGCTACACCTTC.

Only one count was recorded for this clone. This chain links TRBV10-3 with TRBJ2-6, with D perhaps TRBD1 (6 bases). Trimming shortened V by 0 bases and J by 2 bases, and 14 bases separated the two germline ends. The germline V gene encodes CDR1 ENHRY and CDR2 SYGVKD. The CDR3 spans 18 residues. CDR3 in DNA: TGTGCCATCAGTGAGTCGCAGGGGAGAGTGGCTGGGGCCAACGTCCTGACTTTC. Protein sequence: CAISESQGRVAGANVLTF.

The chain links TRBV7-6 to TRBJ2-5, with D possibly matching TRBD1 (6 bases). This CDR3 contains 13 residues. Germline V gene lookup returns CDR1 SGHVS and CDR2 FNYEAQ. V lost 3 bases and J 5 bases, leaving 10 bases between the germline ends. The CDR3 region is CASSFTGLETQYF. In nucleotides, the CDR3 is TGTGCCAGCAGCTTTACAGGGCTGGAGACCCAGTACTTC.

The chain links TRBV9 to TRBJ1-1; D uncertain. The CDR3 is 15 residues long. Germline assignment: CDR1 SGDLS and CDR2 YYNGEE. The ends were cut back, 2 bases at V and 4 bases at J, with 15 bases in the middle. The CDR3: CASSVGSSVGTEAFF. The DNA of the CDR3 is TGTGCCAGCAGCGTGGGGTCATCAGTTGGCACTGAAGCTTTCTTT.

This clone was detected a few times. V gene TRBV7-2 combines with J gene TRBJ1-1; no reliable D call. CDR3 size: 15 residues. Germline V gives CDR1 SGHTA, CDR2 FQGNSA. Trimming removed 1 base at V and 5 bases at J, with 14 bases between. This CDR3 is CASSLEGRIGTEAFF. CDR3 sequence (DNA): TGTGCCAGCAGCTTAGAGGGCAGGATAGGGACTGAAGCTTTCTTT.

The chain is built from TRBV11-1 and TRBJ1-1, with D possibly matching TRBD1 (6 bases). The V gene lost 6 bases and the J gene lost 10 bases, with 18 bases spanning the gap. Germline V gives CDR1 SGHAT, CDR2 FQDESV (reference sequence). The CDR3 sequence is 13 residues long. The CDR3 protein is CASSPGQGLSAFF. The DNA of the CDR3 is TGTGCCAGCAGTCCGGGACAAGGACTTTCAGCTTTCTTT.

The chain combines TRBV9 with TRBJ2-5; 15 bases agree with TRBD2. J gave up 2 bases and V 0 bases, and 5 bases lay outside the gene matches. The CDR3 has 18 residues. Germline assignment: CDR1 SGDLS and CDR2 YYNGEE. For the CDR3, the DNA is TGTGCCAGCAGCGTAGCTTCTGGGACTAGCGGGGGGCAAGAGACCCAGTACTTC. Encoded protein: CASSVASGTSGGQETQYF. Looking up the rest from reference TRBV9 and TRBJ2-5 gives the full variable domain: DSGVTQTPKHLITATGQRVTLRCSPRSGDLSVYWYQQSLDQGLQFLIQYYNGEERAKGNILERFSAQQFPDLHSELNLSSLELGDSALYFCASSVASGTSGGQETQYFGPGTRLLVL.

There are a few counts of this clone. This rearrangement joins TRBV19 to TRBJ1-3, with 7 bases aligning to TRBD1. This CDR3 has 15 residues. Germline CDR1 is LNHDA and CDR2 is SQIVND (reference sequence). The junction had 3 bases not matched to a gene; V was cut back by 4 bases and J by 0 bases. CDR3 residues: CASSTNRGSGNTIYF. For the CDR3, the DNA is TGTGCCAGTAGTACCAACAGGGGCTCTGGAAACACCATATATTTT. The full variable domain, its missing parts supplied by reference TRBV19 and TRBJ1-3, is DGGITQSPKYLFRKEGQNVTLSCEQNLNHDAMYWYRQDPGQGLRLIYYSQIVNDFQKGDIAEGYSVSREKKESFPLTVTSAQKNPTAFYLCASSTNRGSGNTIYFGEGSWLTVV.

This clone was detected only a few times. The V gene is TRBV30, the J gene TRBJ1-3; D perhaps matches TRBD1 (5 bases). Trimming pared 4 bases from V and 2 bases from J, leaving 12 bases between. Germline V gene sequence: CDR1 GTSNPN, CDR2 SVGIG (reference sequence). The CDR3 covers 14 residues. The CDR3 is CAWMSTRAGNTIYF. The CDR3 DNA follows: TGTGCCTGGATGAGCACCAGGGCTGGAAACACCATATATTTT.

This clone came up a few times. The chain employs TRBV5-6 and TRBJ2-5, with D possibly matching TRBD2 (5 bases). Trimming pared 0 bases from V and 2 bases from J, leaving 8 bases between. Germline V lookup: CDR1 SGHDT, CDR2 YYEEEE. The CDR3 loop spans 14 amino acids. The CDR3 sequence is CASSLGRGQETQYF. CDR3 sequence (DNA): TGTGCCAGCAGCTTGGGTCGCGGGCAAGAGACCCAGTACTTC.

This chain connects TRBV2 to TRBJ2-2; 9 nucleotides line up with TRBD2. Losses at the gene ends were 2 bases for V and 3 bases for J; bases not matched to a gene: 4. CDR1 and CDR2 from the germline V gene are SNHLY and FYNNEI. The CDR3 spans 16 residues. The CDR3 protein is CASSEPTSGYTGELFF. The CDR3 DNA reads TGTGCCAGCAGTGAACCGACTAGCGGCTACACCGGGGAGCTGTTTTTT.

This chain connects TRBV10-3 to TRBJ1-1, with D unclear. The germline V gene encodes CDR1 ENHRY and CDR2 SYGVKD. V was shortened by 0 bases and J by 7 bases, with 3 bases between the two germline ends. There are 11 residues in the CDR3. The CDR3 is CAISESYEAFF. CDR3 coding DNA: TGTGCCATCAGTGAGTCTTATGAAGCTTTCTTT.

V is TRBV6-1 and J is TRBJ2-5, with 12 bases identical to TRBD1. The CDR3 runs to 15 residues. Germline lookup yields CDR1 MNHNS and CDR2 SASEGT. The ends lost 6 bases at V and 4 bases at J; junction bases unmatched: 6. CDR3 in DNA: TGTGCCAGCAGCTTGGGACAGGGGGCGTTAGAGACCCAGTACTTC. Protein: CASSLGQGALETQYF.

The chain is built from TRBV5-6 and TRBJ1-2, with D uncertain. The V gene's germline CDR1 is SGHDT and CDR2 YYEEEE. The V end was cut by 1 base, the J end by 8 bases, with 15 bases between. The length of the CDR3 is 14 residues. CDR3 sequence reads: CASSLRGSVRGYTF. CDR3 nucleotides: TGTGCCAGCAGCTTGCGGGGATCTGTAAGGGGCTACACCTTC.

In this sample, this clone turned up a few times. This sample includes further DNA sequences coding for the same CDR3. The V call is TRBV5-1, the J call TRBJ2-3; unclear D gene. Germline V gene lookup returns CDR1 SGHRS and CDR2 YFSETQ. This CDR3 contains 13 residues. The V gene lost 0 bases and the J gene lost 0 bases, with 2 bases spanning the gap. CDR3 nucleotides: TGCGCCAGCAGCTTGGAAAGCACAGATACGCAGTATTTT. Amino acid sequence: CASSLESTDTQYF.

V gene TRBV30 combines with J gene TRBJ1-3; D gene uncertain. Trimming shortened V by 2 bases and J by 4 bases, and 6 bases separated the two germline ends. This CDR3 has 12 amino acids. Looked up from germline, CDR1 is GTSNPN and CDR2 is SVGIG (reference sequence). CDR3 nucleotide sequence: TGTGCCTGGAGTCGGACCGGAAACACCATATATTTT. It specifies CAWSRTGNTIYF. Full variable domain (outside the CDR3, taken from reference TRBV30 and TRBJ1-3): SQTIHQWPATLVQPVGSPLSLECTVEGTSNPNLYWYRQAAGRGLQLLFYSVGIGQISSEVPQNLSASRPQDRQFILSSKKLLLSDSGFYLCAWSRTGNTIYFGEGSWLTVV.

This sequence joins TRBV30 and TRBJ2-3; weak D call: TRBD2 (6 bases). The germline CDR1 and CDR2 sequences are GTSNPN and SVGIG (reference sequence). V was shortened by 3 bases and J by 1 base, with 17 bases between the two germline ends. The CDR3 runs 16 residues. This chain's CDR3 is CAWRQGLPGGTDTQYF. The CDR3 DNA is TGTGCCTGGAGGCAAGGACTGCCGGGGGGCACAGATACGCAGTATTTT.